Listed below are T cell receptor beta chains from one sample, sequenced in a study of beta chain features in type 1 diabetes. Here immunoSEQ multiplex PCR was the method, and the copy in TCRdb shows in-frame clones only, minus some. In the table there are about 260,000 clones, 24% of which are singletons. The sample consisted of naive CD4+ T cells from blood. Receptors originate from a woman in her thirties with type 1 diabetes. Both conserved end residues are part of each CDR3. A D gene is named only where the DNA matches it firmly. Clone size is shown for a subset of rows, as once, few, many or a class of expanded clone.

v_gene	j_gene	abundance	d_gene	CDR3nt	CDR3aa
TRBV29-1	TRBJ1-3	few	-	TGCAGCGTCGGGACAATCTCTGGAAACACCATATATTTT	CSVGTISGNTIYF
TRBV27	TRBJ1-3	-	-	TGTGCCAGCAGTTCACCGACAGGAAACACCATATATTTT	CASSSPTGNTIYF
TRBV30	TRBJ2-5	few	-	TGTGCCTGGAGTGTACGGGAGGAGACCCAGTACTTC	CAWSVREETQYF
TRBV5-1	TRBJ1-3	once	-	TGCGCCAGCAGCTTGGGACAGCGAGAAAACACCATATATTTT	CASSLGQRENTIYF
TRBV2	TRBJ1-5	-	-	TGTGCCAGCAACTTTGGACGGGGTGAGCCCCAGCATTTT	CASNFGRGEPQHF
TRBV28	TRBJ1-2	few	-	TGTGCCAGCAGTTCAGGGTTTCGTGGCTACACCTTC	CASSSGFRGYTF
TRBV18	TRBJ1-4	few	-	TGTGCCAGCTCACTCCGAAGGGAGAATGAAAAACTGTTTTTT	CASSLRRENEKLFF
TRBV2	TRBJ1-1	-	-	TGTGCCACCTTGGCAGGTAGTAACACTGAAGCTTTCTTT	CATLAGSNTEAFF
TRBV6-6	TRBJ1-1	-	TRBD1	TGTGCCAGCAGCCCGGGACAGGGGTCGCTCACTGAAGCTTTCTTT	CASSPGQGSLTEAFF
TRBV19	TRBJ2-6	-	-	TGTGCCAGTACCCACCTTGGGTTGGGAGGTACTGGGGCCAACGTCCTGACTTTC	CASTHLGLGGTGANVLTF
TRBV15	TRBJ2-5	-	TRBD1	TGTGCCACCAGCAGAGATAGAGGGGACAGCCCGCCGAACTTC	CATSRDRGDSPPNF
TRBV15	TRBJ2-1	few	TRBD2	TGTGCCACCAGCCTGCGACTAGCGGGAGCCTCCTACAATGAGCAGTTCTTC	CATSLRLAGASYNEQFF
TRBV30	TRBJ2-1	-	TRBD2	TGTGCCTGGACCCTAGCCGGGACTAGAAATGAGCAGTTCTTC	CAWTLAGTRNEQFF
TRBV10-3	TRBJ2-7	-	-	TGTGCCATCAGTGCCGCGGGGGAGCAGTACTTC	CAISAAGEQYF
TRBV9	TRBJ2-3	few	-	TGTGCCAGCAGCCGGGATCCCAAGACAGATACGCAGTATTTT	CASSRDPKTDTQYF
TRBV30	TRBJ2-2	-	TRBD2	TGTGCCTGGAGGGGACTAGCGAGGACCGGGGAGCTGTTTTTT	CAWRGLARTGELFF
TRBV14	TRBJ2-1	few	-	TGTGCCAGCAGCCCCAGGGACAATGAGCAGTTCTTC	CASSPRDNEQFF
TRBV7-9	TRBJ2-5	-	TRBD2	TGTGCCAGCAGCCAACCGGGACTAGCGATGTTGGAGACCCAGTACTTC	CASSQPGLAMLETQYF
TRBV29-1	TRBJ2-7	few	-	TGCAGCGTTGAAGTTGTGCGGGAAACCTACGAGCAGTACTTC	CSVEVVRETYEQYF
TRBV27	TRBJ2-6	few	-	TGTGCCAGCAGTTTACGAGTGTCTGGGGCCAACGTCCTGACTTTC	CASSLRVSGANVLTF
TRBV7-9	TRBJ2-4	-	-	TGTGCCAGCAGCAAGACAGGTCTCGGAAACATTCAGTACTTC	CASSKTGLGNIQYF
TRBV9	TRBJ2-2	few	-	TGTGCCAGCAGCGTAGGGAACAGGGCCGGGGAGCTGTTTTTT	CASSVGNRAGELFF
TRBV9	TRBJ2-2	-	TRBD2	TGTGCCAGCAGCCTCGGACTAGCGGGATCCATGAACACCGGGGAGCTGTTTTTT	CASSLGLAGSMNTGELFF
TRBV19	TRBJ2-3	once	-	TGTGCCAGTAGTAGGACTGGTGATACGCAGTATTTT	CASSRTGDTQYF
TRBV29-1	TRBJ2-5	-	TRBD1	TGCAGCGCGGGACCGGGACAGGGGCAAGAGACCCAGTACTTC	CSAGPGQGQETQYF
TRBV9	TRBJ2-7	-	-	TGTGCCAGCAGCGTAGGAGACAGAAGCTCCTACGAGCAGTACTTC	CASSVGDRSSYEQYF
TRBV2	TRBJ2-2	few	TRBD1	TGTGCCAGCAGTGATGACAGGGGGACCGGGGAGCTGTTTTTT	CASSDDRGTGELFF
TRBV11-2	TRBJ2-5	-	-	TGTGCCAGCAGCTTAGCCGATTCCCAGTGGCCGTACTTC	CASSLADSQWPYF
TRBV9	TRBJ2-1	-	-	TGTGCCAGCAGCGTAGTAGCGGTGTCCTACAATGAGCAGTTCTTC	CASSVVAVSYNEQFF
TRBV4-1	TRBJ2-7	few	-	TGCGCCAGCAGCCAAGAAGGGGCGCCGAGGGAGCAGTACTTC	CASSQEGAPREQYF
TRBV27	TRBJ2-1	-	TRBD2	TGTGCCAGCAGTTTATGGTCCGGGACTAGTTACCTCCATGAGCAGTTCTTC	CASSLWSGTSYLHEQFF
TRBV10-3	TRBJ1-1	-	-	TGTGCCATCAGCAAAGCAGGGATTCGCGGCACTGAAGCTTTCTTT	CAISKAGIRGTEAFF
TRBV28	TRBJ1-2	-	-	TGTGCCAGCACCCGGTGGGGCGCCAGCTATGGCTACACCTTC	CASTRWGASYGYTF
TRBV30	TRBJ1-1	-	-	TGTGCCTGGAGTGAGACAGTTCGCACTGAAGCTTTCTTT	CAWSETVRTEAFF
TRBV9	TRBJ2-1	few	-	TGTGCCAGCAGCGTAGATTCTAGGACTGCCACGGATGAGCAGTTCTTC	CASSVDSRTATDEQFF
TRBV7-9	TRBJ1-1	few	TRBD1	TGTGCCAGCAGCTTGGTCAGGGGGCGCGCCACTGAAGCTTTCTTT	CASSLVRGRATEAFF
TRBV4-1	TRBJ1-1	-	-	TGCGCCAGCAGCCGAATAGCACGGGTCACTGAAGCTTTCTTT	CASSRIARVTEAFF
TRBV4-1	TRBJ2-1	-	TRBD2	TGCGCCAGCAGCCGATTTATCGGACTAGCGGGAGAGCAGTTCTTC	CASSRFIGLAGEQFF
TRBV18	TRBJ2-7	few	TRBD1	TGTGCCAGCTCACCATCGGCAGGGGGCTACGAGCAGTACTTC	CASSPSAGGYEQYF
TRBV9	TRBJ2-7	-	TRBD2	TGTGCCAGCAGCGTACAAGCGGGGGTCTACGAGCAGTACTTC	CASSVQAGVYEQYF
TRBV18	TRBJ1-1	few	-	TGTGCCAGCTCACCTGCCACAATGAACACTGAAGCTTTCTTT	CASSPATMNTEAFF
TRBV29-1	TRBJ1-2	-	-	TGCAGCGTCCATCATCCGGGCTATGGCTACACCTTC	CSVHHPGYGYTF
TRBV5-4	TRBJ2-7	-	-	TGTGCCAGCAGCTCTCAGGGGCGGCCCTACGAGCAGTACTTC	CASSSQGRPYEQYF
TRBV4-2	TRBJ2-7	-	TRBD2	TGTGCCAGCAGCCGGATGGGACTAGCGGGAGACTACGAGCAGTACTTC	CASSRMGLAGDYEQYF
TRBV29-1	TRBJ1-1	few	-	TGCAGCGTACAGAGATTCAACACTGAAGCTTTCTTT	CSVQRFNTEAFF
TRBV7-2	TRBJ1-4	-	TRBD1	TGTGCCAGCACCCCCTTGGGGACAGGGGGCGAAAAACTGTTTTTT	CASTPLGTGGEKLFF